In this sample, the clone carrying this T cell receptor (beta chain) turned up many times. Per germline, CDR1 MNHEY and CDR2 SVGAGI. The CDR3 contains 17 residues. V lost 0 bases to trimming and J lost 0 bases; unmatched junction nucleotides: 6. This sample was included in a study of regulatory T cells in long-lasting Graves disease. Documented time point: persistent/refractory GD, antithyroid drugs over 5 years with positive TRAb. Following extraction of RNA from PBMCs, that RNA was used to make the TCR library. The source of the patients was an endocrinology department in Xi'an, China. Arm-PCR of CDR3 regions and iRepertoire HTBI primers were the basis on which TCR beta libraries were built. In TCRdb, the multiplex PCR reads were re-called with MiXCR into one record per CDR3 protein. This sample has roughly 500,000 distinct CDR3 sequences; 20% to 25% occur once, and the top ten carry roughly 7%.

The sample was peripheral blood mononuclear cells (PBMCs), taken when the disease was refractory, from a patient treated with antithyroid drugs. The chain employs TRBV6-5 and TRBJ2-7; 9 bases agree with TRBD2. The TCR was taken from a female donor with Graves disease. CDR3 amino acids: CASSYSSTSGSSYEQYF. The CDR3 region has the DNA TGTGCCAGCAGTTACTCGTCGACTAGCGGCAGCTCCTACGAGCAGTACTTC.